The clone carrying this TCR beta chain was found many times. As yet, its antigen is unknown. The data derive from a study of T cells after yellow fever vaccination. Broader study findings: Most clones from primary vaccination resurfaced after the booster (nearly 97% CD4, less than 90% CD8).

TCRdb reprocessed the 5' RACE reads via MiXCR and lists one record per CDR3 protein. The repertoire holds about 350,000 distinct CDR3 sequences, with roughly 8.6% as singletons. V lost 1 base and J 4 bases, leaving 17 bases between the germline ends. This CDR3 has 15 residues. Germline-derived CDR1 and CDR2 are GTSNPN and SVGIG (reference sequence). This material consisted of PBMCs, taken around 45 days after the first yellow fever vaccination. The sequence was obtained from a man aged 18-30 years who received the YFV17D yellow fever vaccine. The rearrangement joins TRBV30 to TRBJ2-7; perhaps TRBD2 as D (5 bases). CDR3 amino acids: CAWSAGLPVIYEQYF. DNA for the CDR3: TGTGCCTGGAGTGCTGGACTCCCAGTGATTTACGAGCAGTACTTC.